These 16 T cell receptor beta chains share one sample of origin, sequenced in a study of response to subunit inactivated influenza vaccine. Each CDR3 protein gets one entry after TCRdb re-called the RT-PCR reads with MiXCR. The table includes some 540,000 distinct CDR3 sequences, approximately 22% detected once. These data also featured in a second study, about T cells expressing NK-cell markers. That publication notes: It was by 5'RACE template switching with UMIs that TCR beta cDNA was made.

Sequencing was performed on CD4+ T cells sorted from PBMCs, taken approximately 12 days after vaccination. The receptors come from a man aged 45-65 years who received an inactivated influenza vaccine.

V is TRBV20-1 and J is TRBJ2-1, with 9 bases matching TRBD2. This CDR3 contains 13 residues. The V and J ends lost 6 bases and 3 bases, in that order; junction bases with no gene match: 3. Germline V gene lookup returns CDR1 DFQATT and CDR2 SNEGSKA (reference sequence). The CDR3 nucleotides read TGCAGTGCAACTAGCGGGTACTACAATGAGCAGTTCTTC. Translated: CSATSGYYNEQFF.

The sample holds a few counts of this clonotype. The CDR3 DNA sequence: TGCGCCAGCAGCCAAGAGGGCAGGGGGCCCACCGGGGAGCTGTTTTTT. Translating gives CASSQEGRGPTGELFF. The V and J genes are TRBV4-1 and TRBJ2-2, with 8 nucleotides matching TRBD1. CDR3 size: 16 residues. V dropped 0 bases and J dropped 4; count of bases not matched to a gene: 4. Germline V gives CDR1 MGHRA, CDR2 YSYEKL.

This clonotype was counted many times. The V gene is TRBV7-3, the J gene TRBJ2-1; 9 positions match TRBD2. Germline assignment: CDR1 SGHTA and CDR2 FQGTGA. The V segment lost 5 bases and the J segment 6 bases; nucleotides outside the gene matches: 8. The length of the CDR3 is 15 residues. CDR3 residues: CASSNRTSAVNEQFF. In DNA, the CDR3 is TGTGCCAGCAGCAATCGGACTAGCGCGGTCAATGAGCAGTTCTTC.

This clonotype has just a few counts. CDR3 DNA sequence: TGTGCCAGCAGCCAACGACTAGCGGGGGCTTGGTTCTTC. Residues: CASSQRLAGAWFF. The genes are TRBV3-1 and TRBJ2-1, with 12 nucleotides matching TRBD2. This CDR3 region has 13 residues. CDR1 is LGHDT and CDR2 is YNNKEL in the germline V gene (reference sequence). J gave up 15 bases and V 2 bases, and 5 bases lay outside the gene matches.

A few counts support this clonotype. V usage is TRBV20-1 and J usage is TRBJ2-1; TRBD2 matches 10 bases. Germline values: CDR1 DFQATT, CDR2 SNEGSKA (reference sequence). J gave up 7 bases and V 6 bases, and 6 bases lay outside the gene matches. CDR3 length: 13 amino acids. The CDR3 DNA reads as TGCAGTGCCCTAGCGGGAGCTGAGAATGAGCAGTTCTTC. It translates to CSALAGAENEQFF.

This chain joins TRBV10-3 and TRBJ1-5; 7 positions agree with TRBD1. Germline lookup yields CDR1 ENHRY and CDR2 SYGVKD. The CDR3 consists of 12 residues. Trimming cost V 3 bases and J 7 bases; bases outside gene matches: 0. The CDR3 DNA reads as TGTGCCATCAGTGACAGGGGGCAGCCCCAGCATTTT. It codes for CAISDRGQPQHF.

V usage is TRBV27 and J usage is TRBJ2-3; 8 nucleotides align to TRBD2. The CDR3 loop spans 18 amino acids. J gave up 0 bases and V 8 bases, and 16 bases lay outside the gene matches. The germline V gene has CDR1 MNHEY and CDR2 SMNVEV (reference sequence). CDR3 in amino acids: CASAYRQEASGSTDTQYF. CDR3 DNA sequence: TGTGCCAGCGCCTACAGGCAAGAGGCTAGCGGGAGCACAGATACGCAGTATTTT.

The CDR3 region is CASSSLLVREGRETQYF. In DNA form, the CDR3 reads TGCGCCAGCAGCTCCCTGCTGGTCCGGGAGGGCCGAGAGACCCAGTACTTC. The chain combines TRBV5-1 with TRBJ2-5; 8 bases agree with TRBD2. Germline V gene data show CDR1 as SGHRS and CDR2 as YFSETQ. The ends lost 3 bases at V and 4 bases at J; junction bases unmatched: 14. This CDR3 comprises 17 residues.

The V gene is TRBV4-2, the J gene TRBJ1-3; possibly TRBD1 for D (5 bases). Germline V gives CDR1 LGHNA, CDR2 YNFKEQ. The CDR3 is made up of 18 amino acids. Trimming shortened V by 1 base and J by 1 base, and 17 bases separated the two germline ends. Here the CDR3 DNA reads TGTGCCAGCAGCCAAGCATGGGGTTCCGGGACTTCTGGAAACACCATATATTTT. Its protein is CASSQAWGSGTSGNTIYF.

This clonotype came up a few times. The chain combines TRBV18 with TRBJ1-1; maybe TRBD1 (5 bases). In germline, CDR1 is KGHSH, CDR2 LQKENI. V dropped 2 bases and J dropped 3 bases, with 16 bases sitting between them. The CDR3 sequence is 16 residues long. The CDR3 is CASSPMGGSRDTEAFF. In nucleotides, the CDR3 is TGTGCCAGCTCACCAATGGGGGGGTCCAGGGACACTGAAGCTTTCTTT.

The rearrangement links TRBV4-3 to TRBJ1-2; D possibly corresponds to TRBD1 (6 bases). V lost 2 bases to trimming and J lost 8 bases, with 12 bases between them. Germline V gene lookup returns CDR1 LGHNA and CDR2 YSLEER. There are 13 residues in the CDR3. In DNA, the CDR3 is TGCGCCAGCAGCCAAATTTATGGGGGCGGCTACACCTTC. This encodes CASSQIYGGGYTF.

This clonotype was seen more than once but under ten times. This chain connects TRBV20-1 to TRBJ2-5; D is possibly TRBD1 (6 bases). There are 15 residues in the CDR3. In germline, CDR1 is DFQATT, CDR2 SNEGSKA (reference sequence). The V end lost 1 base, the J end lost 2 bases, and 14 bases lay between the germline ends. CDR3 region: CSARAFRDKQETQYF. CDR3 coding DNA: TGCAGTGCTAGAGCCTTTCGGGACAAGCAAGAGACCCAGTACTTC.

In its sample, this clonotype was seen many times. V and J are TRBV4-2 and TRBJ1-2, with D maybe TRBD1 (6 bases). There are 17 residues in the CDR3. V gave up 3 bases and J gave up 4 bases, with 21 bases separating them. Looked up from germline, CDR1 is LGHNA and CDR2 is YNFKEQ. CDR3 sequence reads: CASSQSWGLWASYGYTF. Written as DNA, the CDR3 is TGTGCCAGCAGCCAGTCCTGGGGGCTATGGGCGAGCTATGGCTACACCTTC.

In its sample, this clonotype was seen a few times. CDR3 sequence: CASSQEGRSTDTQYF. The CDR3 nucleotides read TGTGCCAGCAGCCAAGAAGGCAGGAGCACAGATACGCAGTATTTT. The chain carries TRBV4-2 and TRBJ2-3; D is uncertain. Trimming stripped 0 bases from V and 0 bases from J, with 7 bases between. Germline V CDR1 and CDR2: LGHNA, YNFKEQ. The CDR3 sequence is 15 residues long.

The rearrangement links TRBV6-2 or TRBV6-3 to TRBJ1-2; D is unclear. Germline V gene sequence: CDR1 MNHEY, CDR2 SVGEGT. The CDR3 extends over 16 amino acids. The V and J ends lost 2 bases and 7 bases respectively, with 20 bases between them. The CDR3 protein is CASSYGPRLLRSGYTF. In DNA, the CDR3 is TGTGCCAGCAGTTACGGACCCCGGCTCCTGAGGAGTGGCTACACCTTC.

The chain uses TRBV4-2 and TRBJ2-3; TRBD2 aligns across 14 bases. This CDR3 comprises 17 residues. V shed 7 bases and J 4 bases; nucleotides not matched to a gene: 10. The germline CDR1 and CDR2 sequences are LGHNA and YNFKEQ. DNA of the CDR3: TGTGCCAGCAACCCGACTAGCGGGGGGGCTTCGGCAGATACGCAGTATTTT. Protein sequence: CASNPTSGGASADTQYF.